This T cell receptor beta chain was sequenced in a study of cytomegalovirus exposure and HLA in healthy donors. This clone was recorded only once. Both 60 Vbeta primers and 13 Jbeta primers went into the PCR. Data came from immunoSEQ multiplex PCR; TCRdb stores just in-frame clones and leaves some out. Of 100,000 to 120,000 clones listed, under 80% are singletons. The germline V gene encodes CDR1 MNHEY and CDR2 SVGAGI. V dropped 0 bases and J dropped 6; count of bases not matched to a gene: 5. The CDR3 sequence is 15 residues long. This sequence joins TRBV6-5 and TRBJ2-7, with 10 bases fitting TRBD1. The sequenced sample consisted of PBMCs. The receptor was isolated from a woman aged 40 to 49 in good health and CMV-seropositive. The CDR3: CASSYSSGTGVEQYF. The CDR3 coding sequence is TGTGCCAGCAGTTACTCTTCCGGGACAGGGGTCGAGCAGTACTTC.